The entry below describes one T cell receptor beta chain. Its matching antigen is unknown. Barcoded TCR alpha and TCR beta cDNA libraries with UMIs came from 5'RACE using constant-segment primers. TCRdb ran MiXCR on the 5' RACE reads and lists one entry per CDR3 protein. The sample includes hundreds of thousands of distinct CDR3 sequences, roughly 21% of them seen just once. Germline V gene lookup returns CDR1 LNHNV and CDR2 YYDKDF (reference sequence). CDR3 size: 14 residues. The V gene end was trimmed by 4 bases and the J gene end by 3 bases; junction bases not matched to a gene: 4. This entry is derived from a study of T-cell memory formation after mild COVID-19. Background on the study: Largely, the TCR clusters proved donor specific. Study findings and constraints: Balance between CD4 and CD8 was seen in clones contracting day 15 to 85, and a CD4+ lean was seen in later expanders. Researchers found some responding clones in pre-infection memory, a sign that cross-reactive memory joined.

The genes are TRBV15 and TRBJ2-7; TRBD1 aligns across 9 bases. Specimen: PBMCs or a T cell subset sorted from them (not recorded which). The sequence derives from an adult woman who had mild COVID-19 (a few samples of this study predate the infection). Cell type and time point are not known. The CDR3 DNA sequence: TGTGCCACCAGCACCGACAGGGGGAACTACGAGCAGTACTTC. It is translated as CATSTDRGNYEQYF.